The 25 T cell receptor beta chains presented below share a single source sample, sequenced in a study of blood T cell repertoires in COVID-19 (TCRdb year 2020). Receptors were amplified or captured by the immunoSEQ multiplex PCR assay. This immuneACCESS table, as held by TCRdb, lists in-frame sequences with V and J called but not all clones. Of the missing ones, under half trace to an unresolved V gene in checked studies; the others have no known cause. Within this sample are approximately 250,000 clones, with roughly 86% of them counted one time only. In total, the top ten clones hold 4% of the sample. Sequenced: peripheral blood. The source of these receptors is a man in his fifties or sixties with acute or convalescent COVID-19.

The rearrangement links TRBV19 to TRBJ2-2; no firm D call. The CDR3 totals 12 residues. Germline loops: CDR1 LNHDA, CDR2 SQIVND (reference sequence). Between the trimmed V and J ends, which lost 6 bases and 8 bases, there was a span of 10 bases. Written as DNA, the CDR3 is TGTGCCAGTAGCGCCTTAACTGGGGAGCTGTTTTTT. This sequence encodes CASSALTGELFF.

The genes are TRBV19 and TRBJ2-6; 9 bases map to TRBD1. V lost 4 bases, J lost 2 bases, and 6 bases stayed unmatched. The CDR3 length is 17 residues. Per germline, CDR1 LNHDA and CDR2 SQIVND (reference sequence). This CDR3 reads CASSRGQGSAGANVLTF. CDR3 DNA sequence: TGTGCCAGTAGTAGAGGACAGGGGTCCGCTGGGGCCAACGTCCTGACTTTC.

The V gene is TRBV10-3, the J gene TRBJ2-1; tentatively, D is TRBD2 (6 bases). Between the trimmed V and J ends, which lost 6 bases and 7 bases, there was a span of 16 bases. Germline V CDR1 and CDR2: ENHRY, SYGVKD. The CDR3 is 14 amino acids. The CDR3 DNA follows: TGTGCCATCAGCGCCATCGGGGGTTTTAATGAGCAGTTCTTC. This translates into CAISAIGGFNEQFF.

The chain recombines TRBV6-5 with TRBJ2-2; no firm D call. Trimming took 2 bases from V and 3 from J, leaving 10 bases between them. The CDR3 totals 15 residues. CDR1 MNHEY and CDR2 SVGAGI come from the germline V gene. The CDR3 spells CASSYLSPDTGELFF. CDR3 DNA: TGTGCCAGCAGTTACCTGAGCCCTGACACCGGGGAGCTGTTTTTT.

The J gene is TRBJ1-3, the V gene TRBV7-9, with D perhaps matching TRBD1 (6 bases). This CDR3 contains 16 residues. The germline CDR1 and CDR2 sequences are SEHNR and FQNEAQ (reference sequence). Trimming left V 4 bases short and J 2 bases short, with 15 bases between. The CDR3: CASSYSTAGAGNTIYF. The CDR3 region has the DNA TGTGCCAGCAGCTACTCCACGGCAGGGGCTGGAAACACCATATATTTT.

For the CDR3, the DNA is TGTGCCAGCAGCTTGGGACAGGCCCCCTACGAGCAGTACTTC. This encodes CASSLGQAPYEQYF. The chain uses TRBV5-6 and TRBJ2-7; D might be TRBD1 (6 bases). Germline V CDR1 and CDR2: SGHDT, YYEEEE. CDR3 length: 14 amino acids. The ends were cut back, 0 bases at V and 2 bases at J, with 9 bases in the middle.

The chain is built from TRBV27 and TRBJ1-1; D gene unclear. V shed 6 bases and J shed 4 bases, with 15 bases lying between them. The CDR3 is 14 residues long. The germline V gene has CDR1 MNHEY and CDR2 SMNVEV (reference sequence). The CDR3 DNA is TGTGCCAGCAGCCAGGACTCCCGGCGCACTGAAGCTTTCTTT. Amino acid sequence: CASSQDSRRTEAFF.

This clone was recorded only once. The CDR3, as DNA: TGTGCCAGCAGCTTAAGGGGAATAGGAGGGGGACAGAGCTCCTACGAGCAGTACTTC. This translates into CASSLRGIGGGQSSYEQYF. This chain links TRBV7-3 with TRBJ2-7; D may be TRBD1 (7 bases). The ends were cut back, 1 base at V and 0 bases at J, with 22 bases in the middle. The CDR3 length is 19 residues. Germline V gene lookup returns CDR1 SGHTA and CDR2 FQGTGA.

J is TRBJ1-1 and V is TRBV20-1; no clear D. The CDR3 extends over 11 amino acids. Trimming removed 0 bases at V and 5 bases at J, with 4 bases between. Germline assignment: CDR1 DFQATT and CDR2 SNEGSKA (reference sequence). In DNA form, the CDR3 reads TGCAGTGCTAGAGATCAGACTGAAGCTTTCTTT. It specifies CSARDQTEAFF.

The V gene is TRBV10-1, the J gene TRBJ2-1, with D maybe TRBD2 (6 bases). CDR3 length: 16 residues. Trimming removed 4 bases at V and 0 bases at J, with 13 bases between. Germline V gene lookup returns CDR1 WNHNN and CDR2 SYGVQD (reference sequence). CDR3 amino acids: CASSAGTPSSYNEQFF. CDR3 coding DNA: TGCGCCAGCAGTGCCGGGACTCCTAGCTCCTACAATGAGCAGTTCTTC.

The gene calls are TRBV4-2 and TRBJ1-1; TRBD1 is a possible D gene (6 bases). This CDR3 is 15 amino acids long. V shed 4 bases and J shed 1 base, with 13 bases lying between them. From germline, CDR1 is LGHNA and CDR2 YNFKEQ. CDR3 sequence: CASSLNLQGNTEAFF. CDR3 DNA: TGTGCCAGCAGCCTAAACCTACAGGGGAACACTGAAGCTTTCTTT.

The chain employs TRBV3-1 (or the pseudogene TRBV3-2) and TRBJ2-1, with no clear D. The germline gives CDR1 LGHDT, CDR2 YNNKEL (reference sequence). With 1 base removed from V and 6 bases from J, the gap between germline ends came to 13 bases. This CDR3 has 15 residues. The chain's CDR3 is CASSQVTNSGNEQFF. The CDR3 DNA reads TGTGCCAGCAGCCAAGTAACAAATTCGGGCAATGAGCAGTTCTTC.

The chain is built from TRBV12-3 or TRBV12-4 and TRBJ2-2; D is perhaps TRBD2 (7 bases). This CDR3 region has 12 residues. Trimming left V 6 bases short and J 9 bases short, with 11 bases between. The CDR3 nucleotides read TGTGCCAGCAGAGGGGGGGCGCGGGAGCTGTTTTTT. Protein: CASRGGARELFF.

The V call is TRBV5-1, the J call TRBJ1-4; TRBD1 is a possible D gene (5 bases). The CDR3 sequence is 15 residues long. The ends were cut back, 3 bases at V and 0 bases at J, with 9 bases in the middle. The germline V gene has CDR1 SGHRS and CDR2 YFSETQ. The CDR3 loop reads CASSSQGATNEKLFF. The CDR3 DNA follows: TGCGCCAGCAGCTCCCAGGGTGCAACTAATGAAAAACTGTTTTTT.

The chain carries TRBV30 and TRBJ1-2, with 8 bases that match TRBD1. The ends lost 5 bases at V and 4 bases at J; junction bases unmatched: 3. The germline V gene encodes CDR1 GTSNPN and CDR2 SVGIG (reference sequence). The CDR3 length is 12 residues. The CDR3 loop is CAWDRGIYGYTF. CDR3 coding DNA: TGTGCCTGGGACAGGGGTATCTATGGCTACACCTTC. Using reference TRBV30 and TRBJ1-2 for the parts outside the CDR3, the full variable domain is SQTIHQWPATLVQPVGSPLSLECTVEGTSNPNLYWYRQAAGRGLQLLFYSVGIGQISSEVPQNLSASRPQDRQFILSSKKLLLSDSGFYLCAWDRGIYGYTFGSGTRLTVV.

The chain joins TRBV6-6 to TRBJ2-6; a weak D match, TRBD1 (6 bases). V gave up 5 bases and J gave up 1 base, with 12 bases separating them. Germline CDR1 MNHNY, CDR2 SVGAGI (reference sequence). This CDR3 is built from 16 residues. CDR3 in amino acids: CASSPGHSSGANVLTF. The CDR3 bases are TGTGCCAGCAGTCCGGGACACTCATCTGGGGCCAACGTCCTGACTTTC.

The chain is built from TRBV5-5 and TRBJ2-2, with TRBD1 identical over 10 bases. CDR1 and CDR2 from the germline V gene are SGHKS and YYEKEE (reference sequence). CDR3 length: 16 residues. Trimming took 4 bases from V and 5 from J; bases not matched to a gene: 8. CDR3 coding DNA: TGTGCCAGCAGCCCCCGAGGGACAGGGGTAACCGGGGAGCTGTTTTTT. Translated, it gives CASSPRGTGVTGELFF.

Only one count was recorded for this clone. The V call is TRBV5-1, the J call TRBJ2-1; D gene ambiguous. Germline V gene sequence: CDR1 SGHRS, CDR2 YFSETQ. The CDR3 totals 15 residues. V was cut by 4 bases and J by 0 bases, with 11 bases left in between. The CDR3 spells CASSKDLTSYNEQFF. The CDR3 region has the DNA TGCGCCAGCAGCAAAGACTTAACCTCCTACAATGAGCAGTTCTTC. Combining the CDR3 with reference TRBV5-1 and TRBJ2-1 gives the whole variable domain KAGVTQTPRYLIKTRGQQVTLSCSPISGHRSVSWYQQTPGQGLQFLFEYFSETQRNKGNFPGRFSGRQFSNSRSEMNVSTLELGDSALYLCASSKDLTSYNEQFFGPGTRLTVL.

In DNA form, the CDR3 reads TGTGCCAGCAGTGTTCGGGACAGGGGCTATGGCTACACCTTC. Protein sequence: CASSVRDRGYGYTF. The chain recombines TRBV6-2 or TRBV6-3 with TRBJ1-2, with TRBD1 matching 10 bases. The length of the CDR3 is 14 residues. The V gene end was trimmed by 5 bases and the J gene end by 4 bases; junction bases not matched to a gene: 4. Germline-derived CDR1 and CDR2 are MNHEY and SVGEGT.

The chain has TRBV6-2 or TRBV6-3 and TRBJ2-7, with 7 bases matching TRBD2. This CDR3 spans 16 amino acids. V trimming: 4 bases; J trimming: 3 bases; junction bases outside the gene matches: 12. CDR1 is MNHEY and CDR2 is SVGEGT in the germline V gene. CDR3 DNA: TGTGCCAGCAGTTGGGTTATGGTCGGCGGGAGCTACGAGCAGTACTTC. Amino acids: CASSWVMVGGSYEQYF.

The rearrangement joins TRBV7-8 to TRBJ1-2, with unresolved D. The germline gives CDR1 SGHVS, CDR2 FQNEAQ. V shed 3 bases and J shed 8 bases, with 10 bases lying between them. The CDR3 has 12 residues. CDR3 sequence (DNA): TGTGCCAGCAGCTTCGAGCCCCGGGGCTACACCTTC. As protein: CASSFEPRGYTF.

This clone has just one count. The V gene is TRBV27, the J gene TRBJ1-2, with 7 bases fitting TRBD1. The V gene's germline CDR1 is MNHEY and CDR2 SMNVEV (reference sequence). This CDR3 is built from 15 residues. Trimming at V came to 4 bases and at J to 4 bases, leaving 9 bases not matched to a gene. The CDR3 protein is CASSSPSTGFYGYTF. The DNA of the CDR3 is TGTGCCAGCAGTTCACCTTCGACAGGGTTCTATGGCTACACCTTC.

This rearrangement joins TRBV5-6 to TRBJ1-1, with 7 bases that match TRBD1. The V gene end was trimmed by 2 bases and the J gene end by 8 bases; junction bases not matched to a gene: 3. The CDR3 consists of 12 residues. Looked up from germline, CDR1 is SGHDT and CDR2 is YYEEEE. The CDR3 sequence: CASSFGTAEAFF. In DNA form, the CDR3 reads TGTGCCAGCAGCTTCGGGACAGCCGAAGCTTTCTTT.

This sequence joins TRBV28 and TRBJ1-4; 7 bases match TRBD1. CDR1 and CDR2 from the germline V gene are MDHEN and SYDVKM. The J segment lost 1 base and the V segment lost 7 bases, leaving 3 bases of the junction unmatched. This CDR3 is 14 amino acids long. The DNA for the CDR3 is TGTGCCAGCAACCCAGGGGGAACTAATGAAAAACTGTTTTTT. It encodes CASNPGGTNEKLFF. The variable domain in full, completed from reference TRBV28 and TRBJ1-4, reads DVKVTQSSRYLVKRTGEKVFLECVQDMDHENMFWYRQDPGLGLRLIYFSYDVKMKEKGDIPEGYSVSREKKERFSLILESASTNQTSMYLCASNPGGTNEKLFFGSGTQLSVL.

V gene TRBV9 combines with J gene TRBJ1-2, with D possibly matching TRBD1 (6 bases). Trimming took 3 bases from V and 4 from J, leaving 13 bases between them. Germline values: CDR1 SGDLS, CDR2 YYNGEE. The CDR3 is made up of 14 amino acids. This chain's CDR3 is CASSALGQSYGYTF. DNA for the CDR3: TGTGCCAGCAGCGCTCTTGGACAGAGCTATGGCTACACCTTC.